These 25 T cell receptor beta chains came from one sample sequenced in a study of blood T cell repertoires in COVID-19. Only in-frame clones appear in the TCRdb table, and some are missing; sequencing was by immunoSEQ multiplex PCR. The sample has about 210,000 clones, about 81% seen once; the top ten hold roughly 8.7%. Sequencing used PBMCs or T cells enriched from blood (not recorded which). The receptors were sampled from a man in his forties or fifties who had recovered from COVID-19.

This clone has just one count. This CDR3 reads CAINSPGTSGRGDTQYF. DNA for the CDR3: TGTGCCATCAATTCGCCCGGGACTAGCGGGAGAGGAGATACGCAGTATTTT. The chain couples TRBV10-3 to TRBJ2-3, with 14 bases fitting TRBD2. J lost 5 bases, V lost 7 bases, and 11 bases had no gene match. Germline CDR1 reads ENHRY; CDR2 reads SYGVKD. The CDR3 is made up of 17 amino acids.

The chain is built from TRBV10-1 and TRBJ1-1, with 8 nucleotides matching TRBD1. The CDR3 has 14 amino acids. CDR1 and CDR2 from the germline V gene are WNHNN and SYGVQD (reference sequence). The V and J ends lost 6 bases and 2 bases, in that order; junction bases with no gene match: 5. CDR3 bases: TGCGCCAGCAGATCAGGACAGGGCAACACTGAAGCTTTCTTT. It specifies CASRSGQGNTEAFF.

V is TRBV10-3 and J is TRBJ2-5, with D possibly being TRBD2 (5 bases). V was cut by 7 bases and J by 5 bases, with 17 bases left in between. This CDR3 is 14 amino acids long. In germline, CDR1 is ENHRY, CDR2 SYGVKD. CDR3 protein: CAIKSEGLGETQYF. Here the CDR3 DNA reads TGTGCCATCAAGTCCGAGGGTTTAGGGGAGACCCAGTACTTC.

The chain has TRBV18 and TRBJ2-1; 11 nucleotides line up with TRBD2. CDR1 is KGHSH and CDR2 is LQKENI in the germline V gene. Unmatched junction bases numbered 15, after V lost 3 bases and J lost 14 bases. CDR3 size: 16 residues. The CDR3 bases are TGTGCCAGCTCACCTACTGGCACTAGCGGGGGCCAACGGAAGTTCTTC. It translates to CASSPTGTSGGQRKFF.

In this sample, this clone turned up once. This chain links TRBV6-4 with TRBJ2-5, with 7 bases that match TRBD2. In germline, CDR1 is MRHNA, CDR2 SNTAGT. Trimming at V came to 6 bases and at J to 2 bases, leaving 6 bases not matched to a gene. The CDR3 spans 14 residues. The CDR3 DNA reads TGTGCCAGCAGCCCGGGAGGCGATCAAGAGACCCAGTACTTC. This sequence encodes CASSPGGDQETQYF.

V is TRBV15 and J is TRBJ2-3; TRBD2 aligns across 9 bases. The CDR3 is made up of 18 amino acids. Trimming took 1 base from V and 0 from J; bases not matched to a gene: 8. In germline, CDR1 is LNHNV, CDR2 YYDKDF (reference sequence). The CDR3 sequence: CATSRGSGRGGSTDTQYF. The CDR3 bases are TGTGCCACCAGCAGAGGTAGCGGGAGAGGGGGAAGCACAGATACGCAGTATTTT.

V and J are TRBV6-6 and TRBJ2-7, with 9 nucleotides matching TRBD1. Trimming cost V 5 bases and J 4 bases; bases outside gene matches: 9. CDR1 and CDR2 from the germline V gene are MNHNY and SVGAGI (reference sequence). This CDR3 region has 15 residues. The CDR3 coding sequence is TGTGCCAGCAGTCGGACAGGGGAGGTAGATTACGAGCAGTACTTC. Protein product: CASSRTGEVDYEQYF.

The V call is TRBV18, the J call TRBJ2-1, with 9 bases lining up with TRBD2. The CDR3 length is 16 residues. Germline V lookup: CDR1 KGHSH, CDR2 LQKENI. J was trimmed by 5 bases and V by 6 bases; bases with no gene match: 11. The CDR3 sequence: CASSRGRAGGDNEQFF. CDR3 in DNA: TGTGCCAGCTCTCGGGGGAGAGCGGGGGGTGACAATGAGCAGTTCTTC.

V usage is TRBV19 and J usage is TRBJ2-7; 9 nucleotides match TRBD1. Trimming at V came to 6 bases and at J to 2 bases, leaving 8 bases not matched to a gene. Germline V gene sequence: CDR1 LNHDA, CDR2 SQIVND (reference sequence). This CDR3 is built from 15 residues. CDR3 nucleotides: TGTGCCAGTAGCCGTCGACAGGGGGGCCCCTACGAGCAGTACTTC. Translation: CASSRRQGGPYEQYF.

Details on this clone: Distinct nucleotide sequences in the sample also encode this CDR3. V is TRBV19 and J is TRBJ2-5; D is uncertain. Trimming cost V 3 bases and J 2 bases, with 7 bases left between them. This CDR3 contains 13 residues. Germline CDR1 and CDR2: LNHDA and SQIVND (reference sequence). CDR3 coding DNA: TGTGCCAGTAGTATGAGAGTACAAGAGACCCAGTACTTC. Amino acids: CASSMRVQETQYF.

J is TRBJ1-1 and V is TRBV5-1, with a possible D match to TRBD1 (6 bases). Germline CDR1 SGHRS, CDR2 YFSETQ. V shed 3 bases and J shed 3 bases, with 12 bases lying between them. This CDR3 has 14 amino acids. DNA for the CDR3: TGCGCCAGCAGCTCAACAGGGAGTGACACTGAAGCTTTCTTT. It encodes CASSSTGSDTEAFF.

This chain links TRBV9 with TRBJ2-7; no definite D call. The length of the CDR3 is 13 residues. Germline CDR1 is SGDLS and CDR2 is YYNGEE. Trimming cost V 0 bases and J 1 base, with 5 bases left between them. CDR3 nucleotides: TGTGCCAGCAGCGTAGGCCTATCCTACGAGCAGTACTTC. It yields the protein CASSVGLSYEQYF.

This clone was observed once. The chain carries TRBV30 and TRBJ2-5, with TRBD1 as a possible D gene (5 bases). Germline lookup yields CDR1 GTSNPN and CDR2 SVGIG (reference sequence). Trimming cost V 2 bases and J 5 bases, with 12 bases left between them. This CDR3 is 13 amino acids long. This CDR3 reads CAWSPGMGETQYF. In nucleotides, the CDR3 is TGTGCCTGGAGTCCAGGGATGGGGGAGACCCAGTACTTC.

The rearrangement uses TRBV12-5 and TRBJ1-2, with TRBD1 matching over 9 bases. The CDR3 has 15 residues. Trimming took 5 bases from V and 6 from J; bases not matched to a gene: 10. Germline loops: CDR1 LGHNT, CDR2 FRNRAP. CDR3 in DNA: TGTGCTAGTGGTCCTGGACAGGGGAAATTCGATGGCTACACCTTC. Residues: CASGPGQGKFDGYTF.

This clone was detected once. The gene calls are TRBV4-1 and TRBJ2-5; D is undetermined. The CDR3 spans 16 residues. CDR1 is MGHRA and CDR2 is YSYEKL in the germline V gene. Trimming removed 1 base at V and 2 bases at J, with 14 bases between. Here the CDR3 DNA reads TGCGCCAGCAGCCAAGGATCTTCGGGTAGGCAAGAGACCCAGTACTTC. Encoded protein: CASSQGSSGRQETQYF.

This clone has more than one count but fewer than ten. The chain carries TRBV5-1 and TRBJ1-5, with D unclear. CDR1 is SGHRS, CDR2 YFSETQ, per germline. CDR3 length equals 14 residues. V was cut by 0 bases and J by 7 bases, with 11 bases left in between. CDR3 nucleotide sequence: TGCGCCAGCAGCTTGGACAGCCCTACGCAGCCCCAGCATTTT. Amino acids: CASSLDSPTQPQHF.

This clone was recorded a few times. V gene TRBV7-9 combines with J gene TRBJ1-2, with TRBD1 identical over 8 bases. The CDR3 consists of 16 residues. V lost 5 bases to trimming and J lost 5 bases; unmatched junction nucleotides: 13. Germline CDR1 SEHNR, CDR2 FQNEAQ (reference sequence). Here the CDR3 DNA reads TGTGCCAGCAGCGTAGGGGGGACAGGAGGGAAGTATGGCTACACCTTC. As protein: CASSVGGTGGKYGYTF.

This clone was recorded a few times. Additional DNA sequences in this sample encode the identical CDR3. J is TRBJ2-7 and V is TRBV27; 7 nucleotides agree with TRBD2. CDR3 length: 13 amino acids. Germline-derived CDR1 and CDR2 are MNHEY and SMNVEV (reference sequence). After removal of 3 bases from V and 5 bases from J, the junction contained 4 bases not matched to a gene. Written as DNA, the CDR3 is TGTGCCAGCAGTTTGGGAGGGTTGCACGAGCAGTACTTC. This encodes CASSLGGLHEQYF.

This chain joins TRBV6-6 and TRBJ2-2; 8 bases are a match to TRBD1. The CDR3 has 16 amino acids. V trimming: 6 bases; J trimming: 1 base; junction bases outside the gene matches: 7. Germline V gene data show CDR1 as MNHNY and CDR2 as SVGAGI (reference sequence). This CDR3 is CASRTGQGVNTGELFF. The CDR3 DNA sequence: TGTGCCAGCAGGACTGGACAGGGCGTGAACACCGGGGAGCTGTTTTTT.

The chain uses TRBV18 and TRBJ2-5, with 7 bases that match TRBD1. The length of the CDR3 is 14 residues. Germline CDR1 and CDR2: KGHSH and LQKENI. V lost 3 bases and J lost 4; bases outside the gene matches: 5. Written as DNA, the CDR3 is TGTGCCAGCTCACCCAACCGGGACAGAGAGACCCAGTACTTC. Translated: CASSPNRDRETQYF.

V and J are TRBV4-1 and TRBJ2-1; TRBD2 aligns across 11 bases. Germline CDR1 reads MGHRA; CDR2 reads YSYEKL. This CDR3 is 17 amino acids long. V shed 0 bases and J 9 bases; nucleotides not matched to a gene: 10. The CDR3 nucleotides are TGCGCCAGCAGCCAAGAGGGGACTAGCGGATTATGGAGTGAGCAGTTCTTC. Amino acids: CASSQEGTSGLWSEQFF.

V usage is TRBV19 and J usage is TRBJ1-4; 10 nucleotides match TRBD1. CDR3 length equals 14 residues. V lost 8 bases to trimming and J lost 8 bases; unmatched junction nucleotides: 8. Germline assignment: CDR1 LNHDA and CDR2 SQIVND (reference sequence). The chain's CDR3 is CASGWTGGIEKLFF. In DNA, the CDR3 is TGTGCCAGTGGATGGACAGGGGGTATAGAAAAACTGTTTTTT.

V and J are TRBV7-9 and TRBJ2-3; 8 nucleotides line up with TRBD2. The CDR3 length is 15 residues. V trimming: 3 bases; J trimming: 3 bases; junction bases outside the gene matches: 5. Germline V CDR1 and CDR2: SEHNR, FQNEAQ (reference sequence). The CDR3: CASSFGGAGTDTQYF. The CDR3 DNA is TGTGCCAGCAGCTTCGGGGGGGCTGGGACAGATACGCAGTATTTT.

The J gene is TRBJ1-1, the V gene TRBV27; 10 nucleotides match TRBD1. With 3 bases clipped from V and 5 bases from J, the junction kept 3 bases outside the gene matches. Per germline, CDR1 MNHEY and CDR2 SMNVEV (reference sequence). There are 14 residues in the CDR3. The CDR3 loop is CASSFDRGQTEAFF. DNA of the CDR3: TGTGCCAGCAGTTTCGACAGGGGGCAGACTGAAGCTTTCTTT.

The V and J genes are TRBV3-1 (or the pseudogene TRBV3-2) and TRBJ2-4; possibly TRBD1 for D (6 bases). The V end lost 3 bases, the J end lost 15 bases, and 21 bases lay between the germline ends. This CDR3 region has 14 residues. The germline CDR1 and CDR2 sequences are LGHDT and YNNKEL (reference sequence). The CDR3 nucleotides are TGTGCCAGCAGCCATGACAACCGGGACACCCTTCGGTACTTC. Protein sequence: CASSHDNRDTLRYF.